A selection of T cell receptor beta chains follows, all from one sample in a study of Graves' ophthalmopathy and Graves' hyperthyroidism. TCRdb analysed the multiplex PCR reads with MiXCR anew, one entry per CDR3 protein. The sample contains roughly 500,000 distinct CDR3 sequences, 14% of which appear only once. What was sequenced was blood. These receptors were taken from a woman younger than 45 with Graves' ophthalmopathy. Both conserved end residues are trimmed from each CDR3. Fields, in order: CDR3 protein, V gene, D gene. A D gene is named only where the DNA matches it firmly.

CDR3: ASSLWGAQETQY
V: TRBV11-2
D: NA

CDR3: ASSARREASEAF
V: TRBV28
D: NA

CDR3: ASSTEGVDTEAF
V: TRBV5-1
D: NA

CDR3: ASSLHQGTYYEQY
V: TRBV11-2
D: NA

CDR3: SARWGSGVHQETQY
V: TRBV20-1
D: TRBD2

CDR3: SATFGYQETQY
V: TRBV29-1
D: NA

CDR3: ATSREDHRIFYGYT
V: TRBV15
D: NA

CDR3: ASSRRGTEAF
V: TRBV6-6
D: TRBD1

CDR3: SARTGSNGELF
V: TRBV20-1
D: NA

CDR3: ASSLASGRAEAKNIQY
V: TRBV7-6
D: TRBD2

CDR3: ASSQDGVGGGNQPQH
V: TRBV4-1
D: NA

CDR3: SARTVNTEAF
V: TRBV20-1
D: NA

CDR3: ATSRGNYGYT
V: TRBV24-1
D: NA

CDR3: ASSGEVGGNQPQH
V: TRBV6-1
D: NA

CDR3: ASRREGISYEQY
V: TRBV6-5
D: TRBD2

CDR3: AWRRPSSGYT
V: TRBV30
D: NA

CDR3: ASSLVLGVDRETQY
V: TRBV11-2
D: NA

CDR3: STSRGSYEQY
V: TRBV20-1
D: NA

CDR3: ASSVTSSLETQY
V: TRBV28
D: TRBD2

CDR3: ASSEAGQVANTGELF
V: TRBV6-1
D: TRBD1

CDR3: ASSKTGTSGKIRYEQY
V: TRBV5-1
D: TRBD2

CDR3: ASSPNREETQY
V: TRBV6-2/TRBV6-3
D: NA

CDR3: ASSLDQGWGNIQY
V: TRBV11-3
D: NA

CDR3: ASIPVGALGSNQPQH
V: TRBV6-4
D: NA

CDR3: AWRTRTSVAEQY
V: TRBV30
D: TRBD2

CDR3: SVVQGRSVGSTEAF
V: TRBV29-1
D: NA